This T cell receptor (beta chain) was observed in a study of blood T cell repertoires in COVID-19. Background on the study: The samples span acute and convalescent COVID-19 from the United States, Italy and Spain. PBMCs, B-cell-depleted T cells, or T cells were the source of the cDNA or gDNA that made up the material.

The protocol was immunoSEQ multiplex PCR, while the TCRdb copy is restricted to in-frame clones and leaves out a portion. The sample carries approximately 250,000 clones, roughly 85% recorded once. V dropped 3 bases and J dropped 10; count of bases not matched to a gene: 13. This CDR3 has 17 residues. Germline-derived CDR1 and CDR2 are LGHDT and YNNKEL (reference sequence). The Seattle patients, enrolled during active infection, were followed longitudinally. The clonotype was recovered from a man between 50 and 59 years old with COVID-19, enrolled during active disease. Sequenced input: peripheral blood. The J gene is TRBJ2-1, the V gene TRBV3-1 (or the pseudogene TRBV3-2), with TRBD2 identical over 12 bases. The CDR3 region has the DNA TGTGCCAGCAGCCACAGACTAGCGGGGGAACCCCTCTGGGAGCAGTTCTTC. Translating it yields CASSHRLAGEPLWEQFF.